Below, one T cell receptor beta chain is given with its context. The antigen remains unidentified. The CDR3 contains 13 residues. Trimming cost V 3 bases and J 6 bases; bases outside gene matches: 4. Looked up from germline, CDR1 is WNHNN and CDR2 is SYGVQD (reference sequence). This sample is drawn from a study of beta chain features in type 1 diabetes. Study-wide results and caveats: Patients with Type 1 diabetes showed moderately but significantly shorter TCRB CDR3s in all four CD4+ subsets.

Of the isolated RNA, all was reverse transcribed, and so the sequenced material was expressed TCRB transcripts. Method: immunoSEQ multiplex PCR; TCRdb's copy keeps in-frame clones and lacks some. The data show about 260,000 clones, roughly two thirds seen once. The receptor's source is a young man in good health. The sample consisted of naive CD4+ T cells from blood. The V gene is TRBV10-1, the J gene TRBJ2-5; the match to TRBD1 covers 7 bases. CDR3 protein: CASSDRTGQTQYF. CDR3 nucleotide sequence: TGCGCCAGCAGTGATCGGACAGGACAGACCCAGTACTTC.